Shown below are 32 T cell receptor beta chains from a single sample sequenced in a study of shared T cell receptors in the human thymus. Some clones are missing from TCRdb's copy, which holds only in-frame ones; the method was immunoSEQ multiplex PCR. The sample has hundreds of thousands of clones, 87% seen once. The sample was also linked to a second study, of human thymus T cells.

The sample taken for sequencing was thymocytes. Receptors were obtained from a boy less than two years old with a congenital heart defect.

This chain uses TRBV5-4 with TRBJ2-3, with 8 nucleotides matching TRBD2. Trimming took 1 base from V and 5 from J; bases not matched to a gene: 9. Germline assignment: CDR1 SGHNT and CDR2 YYREEE (reference sequence). The CDR3 is made up of 16 amino acids. The CDR3 coding sequence is TGTGCCAGCAGCTTGCCGGTAGTAGCGGGACGAGATACGCAGTATTTT. Protein sequence: CASSLPVVAGRDTQYF. The whole variable domain, filled in from reference TRBV5-4 and TRBJ2-3, reads ETGVTQSPTHLIKTRGQQVTLRCSSQSGHNTVSWYQQALGQGPQFIFQYYREEENGRGNFPPRFSGLQFPNYSSELNVNALELDDSALYLCASSLPVVAGRDTQYFGPGTRLTVL.

V gene TRBV29-1 combines with J gene TRBJ2-7; D gene ambiguous. This CDR3 has 12 amino acids. Trimming took off 4 bases at V and 5 bases at J, with 12 bases between the two ends. CDR1 is SQVTM, CDR2 ANQGSEA, per germline. This CDR3 reads CSVAVSLDEQYF. The CDR3 coding sequence is TGCAGCGTTGCTGTGAGCTTGGACGAGCAGTACTTC.

CDR3 protein: CASSYTVGTGSNEQFF. CDR3 nucleotides: TGTGCCAGCAGTTACACTGTAGGGACAGGGTCGAATGAGCAGTTCTTC. J is TRBJ2-1 and V is TRBV6-5; the match to TRBD1 covers 9 bases. Germline CDR1 MNHEY, CDR2 SVGAGI. The CDR3 has 16 residues. The ends lost 2 bases at V and 7 bases at J; junction bases unmatched: 9.

The chain joins TRBV6-6 to TRBJ2-7; D gene ambiguous. V was cut by 7 bases and J by 2 bases, with 9 bases left in between. The V gene's germline CDR1 is MNHNY and CDR2 SVGAGI (reference sequence). CDR3 length: 12 amino acids. The CDR3 region has the DNA TGTGCCAGCACAGAACCCCCCTACGAGCAGTACTTC. Protein product: CASTEPPYEQYF.

V usage is TRBV28 and J usage is TRBJ2-7, with unresolved D. The CDR3 is 16 residues long. From germline, CDR1 is MDHEN and CDR2 SYDVKM. V gave up 3 bases and J gave up 1 base, with 16 bases separating them. The CDR3 region is CASSLITESFSYEQYF. The DNA for the CDR3 is TGTGCCAGCAGTTTGATTACGGAGAGTTTTTCCTACGAGCAGTACTTC.

The gene calls are TRBV7-8 and TRBJ2-2; 7 positions agree with TRBD2. V gave up 6 bases and J gave up 8 bases; unmatched junction bases: 15. This CDR3 is 16 amino acids long. The germline CDR1 and CDR2 sequences are SGHVS and FQNEAQ. CDR3 nucleotide sequence: TGTGCCAGCAGGTCCCCCGGGACTACCTTATGGGGGGAGCTGTTTTTT. The encoded protein is CASRSPGTTLWGELFF.

This chain joins TRBV7-2 and TRBJ1-5; TRBD1 matches 9 bases. Trimming took 1 base from V and 4 from J; bases not matched to a gene: 8. CDR1 and CDR2 (germline): SGHTA, FQGNSA. CDR3 length: 17 amino acids. The CDR3 here is CASSLDVGGTGNQPQHF. CDR3 nucleotide sequence: TGTGCCAGCAGCTTAGATGTGGGGGGGACAGGGAATCAGCCCCAGCATTTT.

Points on this clone: The germline gene is not matched at one end of the junction; a read error may be the cause. This chain links TRBV30 with TRBJ1-2; TRBD1 aligns across 10 bases. Germline assignment: CDR1 GTSNPN and CDR2 SVGIG (reference sequence). CDR3 length: 13 residues. The CDR3 DNA reads as TGTGCCTGGAGTCAGGGGACAGGGGATGGCTACCCCTTC. It specifies CAWSQGTGDGYPF. The whole variable domain, remainder taken from reference TRBV30 and TRBJ1-2, is SQTIHQWPATLVQPVGSPLSLECTVEGTSNPNLYWYRQAAGRGLQLLFYSVGIGQISSEVPQNLSASRPQDRQFILSSKKLLLSDSGFYLCAWSQGTGDGYPFGSGTRLTVV.

The gene calls are TRBV11-2 and TRBJ2-1; the D is unclear. CDR3 length equals 12 residues. V was cut by 3 bases and J by 9 bases, with 9 bases left in between. Germline CDR1 and CDR2: SGHAT and FQNNGV. The CDR3 sequence: CASSLWATEQFF. In DNA form, the CDR3 reads TGTGCCAGCAGCTTGTGGGCGACTGAGCAGTTCTTC.

V and J are TRBV6-5 and TRBJ2-1; D remains unclear. This CDR3 is 15 amino acids long. Per the germline V gene, CDR1 is MNHEY and CDR2 is SVGAGI. With 2 bases removed from V and 4 bases from J, the gap between germline ends came to 12 bases. The CDR3 protein is CASSYKIAGYNEQFF. The CDR3 nucleotides read TGTGCCAGCAGTTACAAGATAGCCGGTTACAATGAGCAGTTCTTC.

The chain links TRBV29-1 to TRBJ2-3, with a tentative D call TRBD2 (6 bases). The V end lost 6 bases, the J end lost 5 bases, and 15 bases lay between the germline ends. The CDR3 length is 13 residues. Germline V gives CDR1 SQVTM, CDR2 ANQGSEA. The CDR3 protein is CSVAGRREDTQYF. CDR3 coding DNA: TGCAGCGTCGCCGGTAGGAGGGAAGATACGCAGTATTTT.

The chain employs TRBV6-6 and TRBJ1-2; D ambiguous. The CDR3 totals 13 residues. Trimming shortened V by 6 bases and J by 0 bases, and 8 bases separated the two germline ends. CDR1 MNHNY and CDR2 SVGAGI come from the germline V gene (reference sequence). As DNA, the CDR3 is TGTGCCAGCAGATCTTTAGCTAACTATGGCTACACCTTC. This gives the protein CASRSLANYGYTF.

This clone appeared once. V is TRBV10-3 and J is TRBJ1-2; TRBD1 might be the D (6 bases). Germline loops: CDR1 ENHRY, CDR2 SYGVKD. Trimming took off 3 bases at V and 3 bases at J, with 23 bases between the two ends. CDR3 length: 18 residues. CDR3 loop: CAISDLPGQGRGYYGYTF. Here the CDR3 DNA reads TGTGCCATCAGTGACCTCCCGGGGCAGGGGAGGGGGTACTATGGCTACACCTTC.

This clone was seen more than once but under ten times. J is TRBJ2-5 and V is TRBV4-1, with TRBD2 matching 9 bases. The CDR3 consists of 16 residues. With V trimmed by 1 base and J by 1 base, 4 bases remained unmatched. Germline CDR1 reads MGHRA; CDR2 reads YSYEKL. The CDR3 is CASSQASGGIQETQYF. CDR3 sequence (DNA): TGCGCCAGCAGCCAAGCCAGCGGGGGGATCCAAGAGACCCAGTACTTC.

The chain joins TRBV9 to TRBJ2-2, with TRBD2 matching 10 bases. The V and J ends lost 0 bases and 1 base, in that order; junction bases with no gene match: 12. The germline V gene encodes CDR1 SGDLS and CDR2 YYNGEE. CDR3 length: 20 residues. In DNA form, the CDR3 reads TGTGCCAGCAGCGTAGCCGGGACTAGCGAATACAGAAGGAACACCGGGGAGCTGTTTTTT. Protein product: CASSVAGTSEYRRNTGELFF.

The chain carries TRBV9 and TRBJ1-1; 8 nucleotides match TRBD1. This CDR3 contains 19 residues. The junction had 13 bases not matched to a gene; V was cut back by 0 bases and J by 0 bases. Germline CDR1 SGDLS, CDR2 YYNGEE. The CDR3 sequence: CASSVDRGEGLVLNTEAFF. For the CDR3, the DNA is TGTGCCAGCAGCGTAGACAGGGGGGAGGGTTTGGTGTTGAACACTGAAGCTTTCTTT.

The chain has TRBV27 and TRBJ2-5; D is unclear. Between the trimmed V and J ends, which lost 5 bases and 0 bases, there was a span of 10 bases. The CDR3 is 14 amino acids. CDR1 is MNHEY and CDR2 is SMNVEV in the germline V gene (reference sequence). The CDR3 sequence is CASSEDTNQETQYF. For the CDR3, the DNA is TGTGCCAGCAGTGAAGACACAAACCAAGAGACCCAGTACTTC.

As DNA, the CDR3 is TGTGCCAGCAGTTCCATCCGGGACAGGGACTACGAGCAGTACTTC. Protein product: CASSSIRDRDYEQYF. The genes are TRBV5-8 and TRBJ2-7, with 9 nucleotides matching TRBD1. The V gene's germline CDR1 is SGHTS and CDR2 YDEGEE. The CDR3 extends over 15 amino acids. Unmatched junction bases numbered 9, after V lost 5 bases and J lost 3 bases.

The CDR3, as DNA: TGTGCCAGCGTGATAGCGGGGCACAATGAGCAGTTCTTC. This translates into CASVIAGHNEQFF. This chain joins TRBV28 and TRBJ2-1, with TRBD2 identical over 8 bases. V shed 8 bases, J shed 5 bases, and the junction held 5 bases outside the gene matches. The CDR3 consists of 13 residues. Germline CDR1 reads MDHEN; CDR2 reads SYDVKM.

The chain is built from TRBV19 and TRBJ2-3; weak D call: TRBD2 (5 bases). CDR1 and CDR2 from the germline V gene are LNHDA and SQIVND (reference sequence). The CDR3 has 14 residues. Between the trimmed V and J ends, which lost 4 bases and 2 bases, there was a span of 10 bases. The CDR3 sequence: CASSTSRDTDTQYF. The CDR3 nucleotides read TGTGCCAGTAGTACCTCGAGGGACACAGATACGCAGTATTTT.

This clone was seen only a few times. Compared with germline, one end of the junction differs, possibly owing to a read error. The chain combines TRBV7-6 with TRBJ2-5; 12 bases line up with TRBD2. Germline assignment: CDR1 SGHVS and CDR2 FNYEAQ. CDR3 length equals 14 residues. Here the CDR3 reads CASSLVTSGGPRDF. CDR3 DNA sequence: TGTGCCAGCAGCTTAGTTACTAGCGGGGGGCCCCGGGACTTC.

The DNA of the CDR3 is TGTGCCAGCAGCCAAAGACAGGGGTCTGGGGAGACCCAGTACTTC. This encodes CASSQRQGSGETQYF. The genes are TRBV27 and TRBJ2-5; 8 bases agree with TRBD1. The CDR3 has 15 amino acids. Germline V lookup: CDR1 MNHEY, CDR2 SMNVEV (reference sequence). V shed 6 bases, J shed 5 bases, and the junction held 11 bases outside the gene matches.

This clone was observed a few times. This chain uses TRBV29-1 with TRBJ2-1; 11 positions match TRBD2. Trimming at V came to 6 bases and at J to 3 bases, leaving 16 bases not matched to a gene. Germline loops: CDR1 SQVTM, CDR2 ANQGSEA. The CDR3 loop spans 18 amino acids. CDR3 amino acids: CSVAGGPLAGVLYNEQFF. DNA of the CDR3: TGCAGCGTCGCTGGGGGCCCACTAGCGGGAGTACTCTACAATGAGCAGTTCTTC.

This clone is a singleton in its sample. The J gene is TRBJ2-3, the V gene TRBV30; the match to TRBD2 covers 9 bases. The CDR3 runs to 14 residues. Germline V gives CDR1 GTSNPN, CDR2 SVGIG (reference sequence). After removal of 4 bases from V and 3 bases from J, the junction contained 5 bases not matched to a gene. The CDR3 region has the DNA TGTGCCTGGATGGATAGCGGGAGAACAGATACGCAGTATTTT. This codes for CAWMDSGRTDTQYF. Variable domain in full (rest from reference TRBV30 and TRBJ2-3): SQTIHQWPATLVQPVGSPLSLECTVEGTSNPNLYWYRQAAGRGLQLLFYSVGIGQISSEVPQNLSASRPQDRQFILSSKKLLLSDSGFYLCAWMDSGRTDTQYFGPGTRLTVL.

CDR3 loop: CSVQGSSYNEQFF. CDR3 nucleotide sequence: TGCAGCGTTCAAGGGAGCTCCTACAATGAGCAGTTCTTC. This chain links TRBV29-1 with TRBJ2-1; tentative D call: TRBD2 (5 bases). The CDR3 extends over 13 amino acids. The V gene's germline CDR1 is SQVTM and CDR2 ANQGSEA. V dropped 5 bases and J dropped 0 bases, with 8 bases sitting between them.

V and J are TRBV4-3 and TRBJ1-1; no reliable D call. The V gene lost 1 base and the J gene lost 1 base, with 7 bases spanning the gap. The V gene's germline CDR1 is LGHNA and CDR2 YSLEER. CDR3 length: 14 residues. The CDR3 spells CASSQVEGNTEAFF. The CDR3 region has the DNA TGCGCCAGCAGCCAAGTTGAGGGGAACACTGAAGCTTTCTTT.

This rearrangement joins TRBV25-1 to TRBJ2-7; 7 bases are shared with TRBD1. The CDR3 runs to 15 residues. With V trimmed by 8 bases and J by 5 bases, 15 bases remained unmatched. Germline V lookup: CDR1 MGHDK, CDR2 SYGVNS. CDR3 in DNA: TGTGCCAGCGAGAGGCAGGGGGTCAGGAGGAACGAGCAGTACTTC. This encodes CASERQGVRRNEQYF.

V gene TRBV7-9 combines with J gene TRBJ1-2; TRBD1 matches at 8 bases. Germline V gives CDR1 SEHNR, CDR2 FQNEAQ (reference sequence). J lost 4 bases, V lost 4 bases, and 11 bases had no gene match. The CDR3 consists of 16 residues. The CDR3 DNA reads as TGTGCCAGCAGCTACCGCCAGGGGGCGTATGCCTATGGCTACACCTTC. Its translation is CASSYRQGAYAYGYTF.

In this sample, this clone turned up once. The chain combines TRBV2 with TRBJ1-2; 10 bases are shared with TRBD1. Germline trimming cut 6 bases from V and 8 bases from J; bases unmatched to any gene: 6. The CDR3 has 13 residues. Per the germline V gene, CDR1 is SNHLY and CDR2 is FYNNEI. CDR3 loop: CASSWDRGRGYTF. The CDR3 coding sequence is TGTGCCAGCAGCTGGGACAGGGGACGAGGCTACACCTTC. Drawing the rest from reference TRBV2 and TRBJ1-2, the complete variable domain is EPEVTQTPSHQVTQMGQEVILRCVPISNHLYFYWYRQILGQKVEFLVSFYNNEISEKSEIFDDQFSVERPDGSNFTLKIRSTKLEDSAMYFCASSWDRGRGYTFGSGTRLTVV.

The V call is TRBV2, the J call TRBJ1-1, with 7 bases identical to TRBD1. Unmatched junction bases numbered 6, after V lost 6 bases and J lost 5 bases. The germline V gene has CDR1 SNHLY and CDR2 FYNNEI. This CDR3 is 13 amino acids long. The CDR3 DNA follows: TGTGCCAGCAGAGAGGGGGCGCGGACTGAAGCTTTCTTT. This codes for CASREGARTEAFF.

This chain links TRBV6-1 with TRBJ2-1; 11 nucleotides line up with TRBD1. CDR1 and CDR2 from the germline V gene are MNHNS and SASEGT. CDR3 length: 18 residues. The ends lost 3 bases at V and 8 bases at J; junction bases unmatched: 15. CDR3 coding DNA: TGTGCCAGCAGTGATTGGGAGCGGGACAGGGGGGCAATCGATGAGCAGTTCTTC. Protein sequence: CASSDWERDRGAIDEQFF.

This clone was recorded only once. This sequence joins TRBV28 and TRBJ1-1; D call uncertain. V lost 4 bases and J lost 3, with 12 bases in between. CDR3 length: 14 amino acids. Germline V gene lookup returns CDR1 MDHEN and CDR2 SYDVKM. The CDR3 DNA is TGTGCCAGCAGTTGCCGGGATGGGGACACTGAAGCTTTCTTT. Protein product: CASSCRDGDTEAFF.